One sample yielded the 12 T cell receptor beta chains listed below, sequenced in a study of shared clonotypes between healthy human individuals. Naive CD8 populations comprised CD45RO-negative cells positively selected for CCR7, excluding terminally differentiated effector memory CD45RA+ cells. Using immunoSEQ multiplex PCR, the repertoire was profiled, and TCRdb retains in-frame clones only, with some absent. This sample has 2 million to 2.5 million clones, with about 95% found just once. The material sequenced was naive CD8+ T cells sorted from blood. The origin of the receptors is a man aged 18 to 35 in good health.

The CDR3 DNA sequence: TGCGCCAGCAGCCAAGGTCCCCTGGCGCCTAACTATGGCTACACCTTC. Protein sequence: CASSQGPLAPNYGYTF. The chain combines TRBV4-1 with TRBJ1-2; the D is unclear. Germline V CDR1 and CDR2: MGHRA, YSYEKL. The V end lost 1 base, the J end lost 0 bases, and 12 bases lay between the germline ends. The CDR3 sequence is 16 residues long.

Comments on this clone: Different DNA sequences within this sample yield the same CDR3. V gene TRBV19 combines with J gene TRBJ2-7; 11 positions match TRBD1. Germline V lookup: CDR1 LNHDA, CDR2 SQIVND (reference sequence). V lost 3 bases to trimming and J lost 0 bases; unmatched junction nucleotides: 1. CDR3 size: 15 residues. The CDR3: CASSIGTGGSYEQYF. In DNA, the CDR3 is TGTGCCAGTAGTATTGGGACAGGGGGCTCCTACGAGCAGTACTTC.

The rearrangement uses TRBV11-2 and TRBJ2-5, with D unclear. Trimming cost V 5 bases and J 7 bases, with 8 bases left between them. Germline CDR1 and CDR2: SGHAT and FQNNGV. CDR3 length equals 11 residues. The CDR3 nucleotides are TGTGCCAGCAGCCCAGGTGGGACCCAGTACTTC. Residues: CASSPGGTQYF.

The chain employs TRBV11-2 and TRBJ1-3, with D perhaps TRBD1 (5 bases). The germline V gene has CDR1 SGHAT and CDR2 FQNNGV. Deletions cut 0 bases from V and 0 bases from J, with 9 bases between. CDR3 length: 16 residues. The CDR3 region is CASSLERQNSGNTIYF. CDR3 coding DNA: TGTGCCAGCAGCTTAGAGAGACAGAACTCTGGAAACACCATATATTTT.

Regarding this clone: Other DNA sequences in the sample encode the same CDR3. The rearrangement links TRBV6-1 to TRBJ2-7; D remains ambiguous. Germline CDR1 reads MNHNS; CDR2 reads SASEGT. This CDR3 comprises 14 residues. V was shortened by 1 base and J by 0 bases, with 7 bases between the two germline ends. The CDR3 here is CASSEGTVSYEQYF. In nucleotides, the CDR3 is TGTGCCAGCAGTGAAGGGACGGTCTCCTACGAGCAGTACTTC.

This clone was counted once. V and J are TRBV7-9 and TRBJ2-5; D might be TRBD1 (5 bases). In germline, CDR1 is SEHNR, CDR2 FQNEAQ (reference sequence). The CDR3 runs 14 residues. V lost 5 bases, J lost 3 bases, and 13 bases lay in between. CDR3 residues: CASSPDSVEETQYF. In DNA form, the CDR3 reads TGTGCCAGCAGCCCAGACAGTGTCGAAGAGACCCAGTACTTC.

V usage is TRBV11-3 and J usage is TRBJ1-1; TRBD1 might be the D (5 bases). CDR3 size: 13 residues. The V and J ends lost 3 bases and 3 bases respectively, with 8 bases between them. CDR1 SGHNT and CDR2 YENEEA come from the germline V gene. CDR3 bases: TGTGCCAGCAGCTTTGACAGAGACACTGAAGCTTTCTTT. Encoded protein: CASSFDRDTEAFF. The entire variable domain, with the rest obtained from reference TRBV11-3 and TRBJ1-1, is as follows: EAGVVQSPRYKIIEKKQPVAFWCNPISGHNTLYWYLQNLGQGPELLIRYENEEAVDDSQLPKDRFSAERLKGVDSTLKIQPAELGDSAVYLCASSFDRDTEAFFGQGTRLTVV.

CDR3 loop: CARSSRGPHHRETQYF. The CDR3 DNA sequence: TGTGCCAGAAGCTCTCGGGGACCACACCACCGAGAGACCCAGTACTTC. V gene TRBV5-3 combines with J gene TRBJ2-5; D might be TRBD1 or TRBD2, each matching 5 bases. TRBV5-3 is sorted into the ORF group, with uncertain function. Trimming cost V 3 bases and J 4 bases, with 19 bases left between them. CDR3 length: 16 residues.

The rearrangement joins TRBV18 to TRBJ2-7; D might be TRBD1 (6 bases). V lost 3 bases to trimming and J lost 2 bases, with 11 bases between them. In germline, CDR1 is KGHSH, CDR2 LQKENI. The CDR3 is made up of 14 amino acids. The CDR3 bases are TGTGCCAGCTCACCTCGACAGGATACCTACGAGCAGTACTTC. It is translated as CASSPRQDTYEQYF.

The DNA of the CDR3 is TGTGCCAGCCACCCCCGGCAGCCGAACCAAAATCCTAGCGTATACTACGAGCAGTACTTC. Encoded protein: CASHPRQPNQNPSVYYEQYF. This chain connects TRBV6-8 to TRBJ2-7; maybe TRBD2 (6 bases). Germline CDR1 reads MNHGY; CDR2 reads SAAAGT. The V end lost 8 bases, the J end lost 3 bases, and 35 bases lay between the germline ends. There are 20 residues in the CDR3.

The rearrangement links TRBV30 to TRBJ2-2; 8 positions agree with TRBD1. The germline V gene encodes CDR1 GTSNPN and CDR2 SVGIG (reference sequence). The CDR3 consists of 14 residues. Trimming at V came to 1 base and at J to 7 bases, leaving 5 bases not matched to a gene. CDR3 nucleotide sequence: TGTGCCTGGAGTGGGACAGGGACGATCGGGGAGCTGTTTTTT. Protein sequence: CAWSGTGTIGELFF.

The chain links TRBV10-2 to TRBJ2-2; no firm D call. Trimming took 3 bases from V and 2 from J, leaving 7 bases between them. This CDR3 has 14 amino acids. Looked up from germline, CDR1 is WSHSY and CDR2 is SAAADI. CDR3 sequence reads: CASSEQPNTGELFF. DNA of the CDR3: TGCGCCAGCAGTGAACAGCCAAACACCGGGGAGCTGTTTTTT.